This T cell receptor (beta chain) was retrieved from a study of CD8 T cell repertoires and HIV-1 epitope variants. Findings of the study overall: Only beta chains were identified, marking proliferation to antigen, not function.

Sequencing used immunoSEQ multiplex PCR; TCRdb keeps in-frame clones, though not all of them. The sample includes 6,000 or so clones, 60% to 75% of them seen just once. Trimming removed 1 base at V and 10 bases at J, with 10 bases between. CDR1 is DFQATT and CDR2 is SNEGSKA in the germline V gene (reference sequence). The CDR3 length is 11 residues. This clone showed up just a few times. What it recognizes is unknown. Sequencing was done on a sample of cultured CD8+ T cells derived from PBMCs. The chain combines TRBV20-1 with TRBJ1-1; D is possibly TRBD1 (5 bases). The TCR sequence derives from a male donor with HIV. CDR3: CSARAGYGAFF. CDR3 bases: TGCAGTGCTAGAGCAGGGTATGGAGCTTTCTTT.